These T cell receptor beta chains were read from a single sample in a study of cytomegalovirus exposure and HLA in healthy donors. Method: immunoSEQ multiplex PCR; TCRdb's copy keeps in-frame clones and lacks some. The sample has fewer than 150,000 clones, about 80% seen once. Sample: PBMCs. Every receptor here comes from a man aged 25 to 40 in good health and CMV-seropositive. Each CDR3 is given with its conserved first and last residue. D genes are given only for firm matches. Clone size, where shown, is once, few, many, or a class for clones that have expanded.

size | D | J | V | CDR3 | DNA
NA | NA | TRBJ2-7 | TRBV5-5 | CASSLAVAGLYEQYF | TGTGCCAGCAGCCTCGCAGTTGCAGGTCTCTACGAGCAGTACTTC
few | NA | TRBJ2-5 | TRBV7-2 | CASSPKETQYF | TGTGCCAGCAGCCCTAAAGAGACCCAGTACTTC
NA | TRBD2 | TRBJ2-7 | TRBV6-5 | CASSYRTSGLYEQYF | TGTGCCAGCAGTTATAGGACTAGCGGTCTCTACGAGCAGTACTTC
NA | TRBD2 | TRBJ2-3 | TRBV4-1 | CASSSGGAGDTQYF | TGCGCCAGCAGCAGCGGGGGGGCTGGAGATACGCAGTATTTT
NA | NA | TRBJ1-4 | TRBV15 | CATSSPETNEKLFF | TGTGCCACCAGCAGCCCAGAAACTAATGAAAAACTGTTTTTT
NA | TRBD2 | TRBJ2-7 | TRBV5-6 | CASSLASFGLAGFEQYF | TGTGCCAGCAGCTTGGCCTCTTTCGGACTAGCGGGATTCGAGCAGTACTTC
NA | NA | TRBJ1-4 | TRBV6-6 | CASRSSGDSNEKLFF | TGTGCCAGCAGGTCCTCCGGGGACTCTAATGAAAAACTGTTTTTT
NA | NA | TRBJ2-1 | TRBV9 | CASSILQADEQFF | TGTGCCAGCAGCATCCTCCAGGCCGATGAGCAGTTCTTC
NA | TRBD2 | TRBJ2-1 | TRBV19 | CASSITASGRSYNEQFF | TGTGCCAGTAGTATAACGGCTAGCGGACGCTCCTACAATGAGCAGTTCTTC
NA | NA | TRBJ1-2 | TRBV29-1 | CSVEQGFYGYTF | TGCAGCGTAGAACAGGGATTCTATGGCTACACCTTC
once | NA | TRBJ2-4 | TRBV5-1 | CASSAGGPREAKNIQYF | TGCGCCAGCAGCGCAGGGGGACCGCGGGAAGCCAAAAACATTCAGTACTTC
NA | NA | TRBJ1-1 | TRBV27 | CASSLSGRANTEAFF | TGTGCCAGCAGTTTATCGGGCAGGGCAAACACTGAAGCTTTCTTT
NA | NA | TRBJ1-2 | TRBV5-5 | CASSLEFADLEFYGYTF | TGTGCCAGCAGCTTGGAGTTCGCGGATCTGGAATTCTATGGCTACACCTTC
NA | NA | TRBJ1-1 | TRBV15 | CATSRDRLRGNTEAFF | TGTGCCACCAGCAGAGATCGCCTCCGGGGGAACACTGAAGCTTTCTTT
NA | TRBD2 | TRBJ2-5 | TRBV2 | CASSEAEASGAQETQYF | TGTGCCAGCAGTGAAGCGGAGGCTAGCGGGGCGCAAGAGACCCAGTACTTC
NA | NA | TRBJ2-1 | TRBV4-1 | CASSLGNEQFF | TGCGCCAGCAGCCTCGGCAATGAGCAGTTCTTC
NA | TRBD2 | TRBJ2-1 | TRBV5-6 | CASSLWTSGNEQFF | TGTGCCAGCAGCTTATGGACTAGCGGCAATGAGCAGTTCTTC
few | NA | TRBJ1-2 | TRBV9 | CASSPRQDNYGYTF | TGTGCCAGCAGCCCCCGACAGGATAACTATGGCTACACCTTC
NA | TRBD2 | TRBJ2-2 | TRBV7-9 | CASSLDALAVFGELFF | TGTGCCAGCAGCTTAGATGCACTAGCGGTATTCGGGGAGCTGTTTTTT
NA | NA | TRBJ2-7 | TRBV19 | CASSPPHGVSSYEQYF | TGTGCCAGTAGTCCGCCCCACGGGGTGAGCTCCTACGAGCAGTACTTC
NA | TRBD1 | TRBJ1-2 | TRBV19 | CASSRPGTAVDYGYTF | TGTGCCAGTAGTAGACCCGGGACAGCCGTGGACTATGGCTACACCTTC
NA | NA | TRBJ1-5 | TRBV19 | CASSIARVKDQPQHF | TGTGCCAGTAGTATAGCCAGGGTAAAGGATCAGCCCCAGCATTTT
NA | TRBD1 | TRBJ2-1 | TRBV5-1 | CASSITGGYHNEQFF | TGCGCCAGCAGCATTACAGGGGGCTATCACAATGAGCAGTTCTTC
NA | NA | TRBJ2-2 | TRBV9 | CASSVTPNTGELFF | TGTGCCAGCAGCGTCACACCGAACACCGGGGAGCTGTTTTTT
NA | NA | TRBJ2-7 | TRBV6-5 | CASGGDNSYEQYF | TGTGCCAGCGGAGGAGACAACTCCTACGAGCAGTACTTC
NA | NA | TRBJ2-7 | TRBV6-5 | CASSYRGWEQYF | TGTGCCAGCAGTTATAGGGGCTGGGAGCAGTACTTC
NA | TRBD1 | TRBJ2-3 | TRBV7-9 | CASSTDRGTDTQYF | TGTGCCAGCAGCACAGACAGGGGGACCGATACGCAGTATTTT
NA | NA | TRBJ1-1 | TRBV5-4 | CASSLAPQANTEAFF | TGTGCCAGCAGCTTGGCGCCCCAAGCGAACACTGAAGCTTTCTTT
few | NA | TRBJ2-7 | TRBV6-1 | CASNPTAPGPYEQYF | TGTGCCAGCAACCCGACAGCGCCCGGGCCCTACGAGCAGTACTTC
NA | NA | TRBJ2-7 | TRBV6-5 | CASKTGPSYEQYF | TGTGCCAGCAAGACAGGACCTTCCTACGAGCAGTACTTC
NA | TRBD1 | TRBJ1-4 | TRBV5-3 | CARSHGQGEGKTNEKLFF | TGTGCCAGAAGCCACGGACAGGGGGAAGGTAAGACTAATGAAAAACTGTTTTTT
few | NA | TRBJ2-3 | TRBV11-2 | CASSLDQGGDTQYF | TGTGCCAGCAGCTTAGACCAGGGTGGGGATACGCAGTATTTT
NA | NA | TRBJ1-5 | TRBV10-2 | CASSAQAFGAYSNQPQHF | TGCGCCAGCAGCGCCCAGGCCTTTGGGGCTTATAGCAATCAGCCCCAGCATTTT
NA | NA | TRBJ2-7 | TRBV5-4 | CASSLRGSSSYEQYF | TGTGCCAGCAGCTTGCGCGGGTCTAGCTCCTACGAGCAGTACTTC
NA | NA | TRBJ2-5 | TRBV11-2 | CASSLDGTPQETQYF | TGTGCCAGCAGCTTAGACGGGACTCCTCAAGAGACCCAGTACTTC
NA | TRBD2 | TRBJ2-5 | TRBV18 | CASSPSLSGRETQYF | TGTGCCAGCTCACCAAGCCTGAGCGGGAGGGAGACCCAGTACTTC
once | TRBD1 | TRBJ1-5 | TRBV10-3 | CAISETQRGRGQPQHF | TGTGCCATCAGTGAGACGCAAAGGGGGCGCGGTCAGCCCCAGCATTTT
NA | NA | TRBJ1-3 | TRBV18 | CASSPPAGSGNTIYF | TGTGCCAGCTCACCACCGGCAGGGTCTGGAAACACCATATATTTT
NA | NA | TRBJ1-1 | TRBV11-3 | CASSLSDVGAAEAFF | TGTGCCAGCAGCTTATCCGACGTGGGGGCCGCTGAAGCTTTCTTT
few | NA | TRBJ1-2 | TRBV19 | CASSMSTSNYGYTF | TGTGCCAGTAGTATGTCAACTTCTAACTATGGCTACACCTTC
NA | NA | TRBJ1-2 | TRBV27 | CASSRVTQGNYGYTF | TGTGCCAGCAGCCGCGTTACTCAGGGAAACTATGGCTACACCTTC
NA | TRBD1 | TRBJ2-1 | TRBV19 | CASSRDRGYNEQFF | TGTGCCAGTAGTAGGGACAGGGGCTACAATGAGCAGTTCTTC
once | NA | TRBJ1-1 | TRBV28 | CASREGPLEAFF | TGTGCCAGCAGAGAGGGCCCCCTTGAAGCTTTCTTT
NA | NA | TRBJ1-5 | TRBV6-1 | CASSDPVQPQHF | TGTGCCAGCAGCGATCCAGTTCAGCCCCAGCATTTT
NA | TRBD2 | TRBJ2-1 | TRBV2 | CASRDRTSGGANEQFF | TGTGCCAGCAGGGACCGAACTAGCGGGGGGGCGAATGAGCAGTTCTTC
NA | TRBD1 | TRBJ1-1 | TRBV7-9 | CASSLAYQGGTEAFF | TGTGCCAGCAGCTTAGCGTACCAGGGGGGCACTGAAGCTTTCTTT
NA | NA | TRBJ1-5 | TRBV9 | CASSGGIVNQPQHF | TGTGCCAGCAGCGGCGGGATAGTCAATCAGCCCCAGCATTTT